Listed below are T cell receptor beta chains from one sample, sequenced in a study of CD8 T cells in Susac syndrome. TCRdb re-derived calls from the immunoSEQ multiplex PCR reads in MiXCR, one entry per CDR3 protein. This sample has roughly 150,000 distinct CDR3 sequences; approximately 94% occur once, and the top ten carry more than 0.2%. Input material: CD8+ T cells from PBMCs. Receptors originate from a human donor with multiple sclerosis. The CDR3 runs from the conserved cysteine through the conserved F or W. Fields, in order: V gene, CDR3 length, D gene, J gene, clone size, CDR3 DNA, CDR3 protein. A D gene is named only where the DNA matches it firmly. Clone size is not always given. Where it is, it says once, few, many or a class for expanded clones.

V: TRBV27; length: 11; D: .; J: TRBJ2-1; size: .; DNA: TGTGCCAGCAGCAAAGGGAATGAGCAGTTCTTC; CDR3: CASSKGNEQFF
V: TRBV20-1; length: 15; D: TRBD2; J: TRBJ2-3; size: .; DNA: TGCAGTGCTCGCAAAGGACTAGCTGGCGCAGATACGCAGTATTTT; CDR3: CSARKGLAGADTQYF
V: TRBV11-2; length: 16; D: .; J: TRBJ1-1; size: .; DNA: TGTGCCAGCAGCTTAGCCCCCTTGGGCATGGGAACTGAAGCTTTCTTT; CDR3: CASSLAPLGMGTEAFF
V: TRBV12-3/TRBV12-4; length: 13; D: .; J: TRBJ1-2; size: .; DNA: TGTGCCAGCAGCTGGACCCCGGGGGATGGCTACACCTTC; CDR3: CASSWTPGDGYTF
V: TRBV19; length: 17; D: .; J: TRBJ2-6; size: .; DNA: TGTGCCAGTAGTATAATAGGACCCCACCCTGGGGCCAACGTCCTGACTTTC; CDR3: CASSIIGPHPGANVLTF
V: TRBV2; length: 13; D: .; J: TRBJ1-5; size: .; DNA: TGTGCCAGCAGTGAGTGGGGGCGAGATCCCCAGCATTTT; CDR3: CASSEWGRDPQHF
V: TRBV27; length: 14; D: .; J: TRBJ1-2; size: once; DNA: TGTGCCAGCACCCCTACGGGATCCGGCTATGGCTACACCTTC; CDR3: CASTPTGSGYGYTF
V: TRBV19; length: 14; D: TRBD1; J: TRBJ2-7; size: .; DNA: TGTGCCAGTAGTCCCTGGACAGGAAGGGACGAGCAGTACTTC; CDR3: CASSPWTGRDEQYF
V: TRBV6-5; length: 12; D: .; J: TRBJ1-1; size: .; DNA: TGTGCCAGCAGTCGAGCGAACACTGAAGCTTTCTTT; CDR3: CASSRANTEAFF
V: TRBV29-1; length: 14; D: .; J: TRBJ2-1; size: .; DNA: TGCAGCGTTGCCGCGGGTCGTACGGGTCTAGAGCAGTTCTTC; CDR3: CSVAAGRTGLEQFF
V: TRBV13; length: 13; D: .; J: TRBJ2-1; size: .; DNA: TGTGCCAGCAGCTTAGCTAGGAGAGGTGAGCAGTTCTTC; CDR3: CASSLARRGEQFF
V: TRBV4-1; length: 15; D: .; J: TRBJ2-7; size: .; DNA: TGCGCCAGCAGCCAAGAATGGGCGGGGTACGACGAGCAGTACTTC; CDR3: CASSQEWAGYDEQYF
V: TRBV20-1; length: 17; D: TRBD1; J: TRBJ1-2; size: once; DNA: TGCAGTGCTAGAGATATAGGGGGCCTAACTGATAACTATGGCTACACCTTC; CDR3: CSARDIGGLTDNYGYTF
V: TRBV9; length: 14; D: .; J: TRBJ1-6; size: few; DNA: TGTGCCAGCAGTGTTAGCTCCTATAATTCACCCCTCCACTTT; CDR3: CASSVSSYNSPLHF
V: TRBV11-2; length: 15; D: .; J: TRBJ2-1; size: .; DNA: TGTGCCAGCAGCTTAGGGAATGTAGGGTTCAATGAGCAGTTCTTC; CDR3: CASSLGNVGFNEQFF
V: TRBV27; length: 15; D: .; J: TRBJ2-1; size: .; DNA: TGTGCCAGCAGTTTAGGCGTTAGCTCCTACAGTGAGCAGTTCTTC; CDR3: CASSLGVSSYSEQFF
V: TRBV28; length: 15; D: .; J: TRBJ2-5; size: .; DNA: TGTGCCAGCACTATCCGGGACCTCGTCGACGGGACCCAGTACTTC; CDR3: CASTIRDLVDGTQYF
V: TRBV4-1; length: 14; D: TRBD1; J: TRBJ2-4; size: .; DNA: TGCGCCAGCAGCCACAGGGGGCAGGAGAACATTCAGTACTTC; CDR3: CASSHRGQENIQYF
V: TRBV6-2/TRBV6-3; length: 15; D: .; J: TRBJ1-2; size: once; DNA: TGTGCCAGCAGTTACGGCTTGCCGGGTGGCGATGGCTACACCTTC; CDR3: CASSYGLPGGDGYTF
V: TRBV3-1; length: 15; D: TRBD1; J: TRBJ1-4; size: .; DNA: TGTGCCAGCAGCCGAAGGGACAGAACTAATGAAAAACTGTTTTTT; CDR3: CASSRRDRTNEKLFF
V: TRBV7-9; length: 12; D: .; J: TRBJ2-7; size: .; DNA: TGTGCCAGCAGCGCTGCAGGGTACGAGCAGTACTTC; CDR3: CASSAAGYEQYF
V: TRBV19; length: 13; D: .; J: TRBJ1-6; size: .; DNA: TGTGCCAGTAGTCCGACAGGAAATTCACCCCTCCACTTT; CDR3: CASSPTGNSPLHF
V: TRBV5-1; length: 15; D: .; J: TRBJ1-1; size: .; DNA: TGCGCCAGCAGCCCACGGACGGTACAGGACACTGAAGCTTTCTTT; CDR3: CASSPRTVQDTEAFF
V: TRBV20-1; length: 14; D: .; J: TRBJ1-5; size: .; DNA: TGCAGTGCTGCGGGACTGAATAGCAATCAGCCCCAGCATTTT; CDR3: CSAAGLNSNQPQHF